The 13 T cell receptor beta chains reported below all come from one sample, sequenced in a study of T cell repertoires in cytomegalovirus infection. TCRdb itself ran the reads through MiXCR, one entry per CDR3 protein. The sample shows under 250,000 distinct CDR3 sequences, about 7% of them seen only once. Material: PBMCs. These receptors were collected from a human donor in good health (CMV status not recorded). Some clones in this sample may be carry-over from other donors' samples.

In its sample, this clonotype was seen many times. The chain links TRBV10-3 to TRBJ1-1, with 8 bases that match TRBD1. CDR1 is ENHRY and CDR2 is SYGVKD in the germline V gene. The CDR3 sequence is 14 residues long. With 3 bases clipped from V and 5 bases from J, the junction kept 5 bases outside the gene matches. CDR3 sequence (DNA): TGTGCCATCAGTGACCAGACAGGGGAAACTGAAGCTTTCTTT. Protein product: CAISDQTGETEAFF.

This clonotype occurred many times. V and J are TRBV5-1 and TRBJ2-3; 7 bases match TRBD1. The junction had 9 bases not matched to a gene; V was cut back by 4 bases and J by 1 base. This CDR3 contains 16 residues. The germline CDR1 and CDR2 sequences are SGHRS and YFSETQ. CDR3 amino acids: CASSPRPGQGTDTQYF. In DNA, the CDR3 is TGCGCCAGCAGCCCAAGGCCCGGACAGGGCACAGATACGCAGTATTTT.

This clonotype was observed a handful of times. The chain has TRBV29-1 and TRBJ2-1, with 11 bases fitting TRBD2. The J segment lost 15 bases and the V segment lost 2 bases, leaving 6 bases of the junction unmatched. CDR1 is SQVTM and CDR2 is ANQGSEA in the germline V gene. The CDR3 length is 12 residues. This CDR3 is CSVEIAGGPGFF. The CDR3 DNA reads TGCAGCGTTGAAATAGCGGGGGGGCCTGGGTTCTTC.

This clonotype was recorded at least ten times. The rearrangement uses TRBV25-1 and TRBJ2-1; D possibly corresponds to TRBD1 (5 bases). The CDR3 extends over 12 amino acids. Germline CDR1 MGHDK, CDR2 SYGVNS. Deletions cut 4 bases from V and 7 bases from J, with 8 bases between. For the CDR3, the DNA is TGTGCCAGCAGTGGCGACAGTAATGAGCAGTTCTTC. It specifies CASSGDSNEQFF.

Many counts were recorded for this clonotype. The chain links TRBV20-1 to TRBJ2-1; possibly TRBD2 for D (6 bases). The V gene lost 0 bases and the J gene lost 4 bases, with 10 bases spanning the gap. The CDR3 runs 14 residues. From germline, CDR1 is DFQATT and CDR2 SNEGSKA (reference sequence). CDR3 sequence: CSARDRGGYNEQFF. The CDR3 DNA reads TGCAGTGCTAGAGATCGTGGGGGGTACAATGAGCAGTTCTTC.

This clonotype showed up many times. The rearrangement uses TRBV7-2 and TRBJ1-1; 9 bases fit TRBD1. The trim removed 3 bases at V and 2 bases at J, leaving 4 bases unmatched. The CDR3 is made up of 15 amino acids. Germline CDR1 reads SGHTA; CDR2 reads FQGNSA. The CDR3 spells CASSLTTGGNTEAFF. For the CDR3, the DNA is TGTGCCAGCAGCTTGACGACAGGGGGAAACACTGAAGCTTTCTTT.

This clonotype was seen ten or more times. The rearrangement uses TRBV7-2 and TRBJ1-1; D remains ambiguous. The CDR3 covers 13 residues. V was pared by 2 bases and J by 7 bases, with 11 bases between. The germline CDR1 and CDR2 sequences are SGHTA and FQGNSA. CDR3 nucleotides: TGTGCCAGCAGCTTATTCCGGGAGATTGAAGCTTTCTTT. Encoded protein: CASSLFREIEAFF.

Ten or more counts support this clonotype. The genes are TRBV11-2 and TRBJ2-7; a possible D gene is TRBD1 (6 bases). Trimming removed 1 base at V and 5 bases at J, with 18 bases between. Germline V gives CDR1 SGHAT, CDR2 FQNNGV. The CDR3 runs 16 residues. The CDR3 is CASSLVTPTGSHEQYF. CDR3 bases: TGTGCCAGCAGCTTAGTTACCCCGACAGGATCCCACGAGCAGTACTTC.

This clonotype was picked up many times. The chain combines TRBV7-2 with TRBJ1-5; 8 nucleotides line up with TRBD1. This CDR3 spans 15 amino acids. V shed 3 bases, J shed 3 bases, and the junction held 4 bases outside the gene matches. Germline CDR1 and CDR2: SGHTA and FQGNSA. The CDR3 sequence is CASSFGQGNNQPQHF. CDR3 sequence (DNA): TGTGCCAGCAGCTTCGGACAGGGCAACAATCAGCCCCAGCATTTT.

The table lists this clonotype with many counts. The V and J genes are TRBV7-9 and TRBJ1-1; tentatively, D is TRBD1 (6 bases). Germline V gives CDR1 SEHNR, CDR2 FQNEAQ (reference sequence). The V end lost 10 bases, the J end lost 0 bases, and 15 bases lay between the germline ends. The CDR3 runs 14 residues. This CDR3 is CAINTDRLNTEAFF. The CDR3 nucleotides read TGTGCCATCAATACCGACAGGTTGAACACTGAAGCTTTCTTT.

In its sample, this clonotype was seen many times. The CDR3 loop is CSARDYSRRSGANVLTF. In DNA, the CDR3 is TGCAGTGCTAGAGATTATTCGAGGAGGTCCGGGGCCAACGTCCTGACTTTC. The chain combines TRBV20-1 with TRBJ2-6; D may be TRBD2 (5 bases). The V end lost 0 bases, the J end lost 4 bases, and 16 bases lay between the germline ends. The CDR3 spans 17 residues. Germline CDR1 and CDR2: DFQATT and SNEGSKA (reference sequence).

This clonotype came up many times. CDR3 DNA sequence: TGCAGTGCTTCTCAGGGGTCAGGGGAGGAGACCCAGTACTTC. Protein: CSASQGSGEETQYF. The rearrangement joins TRBV20-1 to TRBJ2-5, with D possibly being TRBD1 (6 bases). CDR1 and CDR2 (germline): DFQATT, SNEGSKA (reference sequence). The CDR3 length is 14 residues. V lost 5 bases and J 5 bases, leaving 18 bases between the germline ends.

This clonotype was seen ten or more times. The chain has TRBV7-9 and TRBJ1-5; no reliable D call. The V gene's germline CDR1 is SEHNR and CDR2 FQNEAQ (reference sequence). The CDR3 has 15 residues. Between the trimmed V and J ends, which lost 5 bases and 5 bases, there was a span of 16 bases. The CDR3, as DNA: TGTGCCAGCAGCCATACAGCGACACCCCATCAGCCCCAGCATTTT. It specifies CASSHTATPHQPQHF.